Listed here are 9 T cell receptor beta chains from one sample, sequenced in a study of shared clonotypes between healthy human individuals. The assay was immunoSEQ multiplex PCR, and TCRdb's table has in-frame clones only and misses some. The repertoire has about 2.4 million clones, under 95% of them found once; the top ten carry more than 0.35%. The material sequenced was naive CD4+ T cells from PBMCs. Subset of the sample: CD45RA+ positively selected. These receptors all stem from a man aged 18 to 35 in good health. Some clones in this sample may be carry-over from other donors' samples.

The chain combines TRBV6-6 with TRBJ2-3, with D perhaps TRBD1 (6 bases). V was trimmed by 8 bases and J by 4 bases, leaving 19 bases between them. This CDR3 is built from 15 residues. Germline CDR1 and CDR2: MNHNY and SVGAGI (reference sequence). Written as DNA, the CDR3 is TGTGCCAGCCGCTCTACCGGCCAGGGGTCAGATACGCAGTATTTT. Amino acids: CASRSTGQGSDTQYF.

This chain uses TRBV29-1 with TRBJ2-2; D is perhaps TRBD2 (6 bases). Per germline, CDR1 SQVTM and CDR2 ANQGSEA. The CDR3 length is 13 residues. Trimming stripped 7 bases from V and 5 bases from J, with 14 bases between. The CDR3 DNA sequence: TGCAGCGGCGGGTTCGCGGGGACCGGGGAGCTGTTTTTT. Translation: CSGGFAGTGELFF.

V is TRBV4-2 and J is TRBJ2-1; tentative D call: TRBD2 (6 bases). The germline V and J ends were trimmed by 1 base and 0 bases, with 19 bases remaining between them. Germline V CDR1 and CDR2: LGHNA, YNFKEQ. The CDR3 is 19 amino acids. The CDR3 DNA follows: TGTGCCAGCAGCCAAGCCGCGACTCTTGGGGGGAGCTCCTACAATGAGCAGTTCTTC. It is translated as CASSQAATLGGSSYNEQFF.

The J gene is TRBJ2-2, the V gene TRBV9, with 14 bases lining up with TRBD2. The CDR3 has 18 amino acids. J was trimmed by 3 bases and V by 3 bases; bases with no gene match: 7. CDR1 and CDR2 (germline): SGDLS, YYNGEE. The CDR3 sequence: CASSAGTSGSVDTGELFF. The CDR3 DNA is TGTGCCAGCAGCGCCGGGACTAGCGGGAGTGTGGACACCGGGGAGCTGTTTTTT.

The chain carries TRBV4-1 and TRBJ2-7; D perhaps matches TRBD1 (5 bases). V was cut by 3 bases and J by 7 bases, with 25 bases left in between. There are 17 residues in the CDR3. Germline V gene sequence: CDR1 MGHRA, CDR2 YSYEKL. In DNA form, the CDR3 reads TGCGCCAGCAGCCAGGCCCTTCTTCAGGGCCCGGGTTGGGAGCAGTACTTC. As protein: CASSQALLQGPGWEQYF.

The rearrangement joins TRBV2 to TRBJ1-5; 7 bases align to TRBD1. V shed 5 bases, J shed 6 bases, and the junction held 10 bases outside the gene matches. In germline, CDR1 is SNHLY, CDR2 FYNNEI. CDR3 size: 15 residues. CDR3 in amino acids: CASSPLTRGPQPQHF. DNA of the CDR3: TGTGCCAGCAGTCCCCTAACAAGGGGGCCTCAGCCCCAGCATTTT.

V usage is TRBV4-3 and J usage is TRBJ2-6, with 8 bases aligning to TRBD2. V dropped 0 bases and J dropped 0; count of bases not matched to a gene: 10. Germline loops: CDR1 LGHNA, CDR2 YSLEER. CDR3 length: 20 residues. The CDR3 DNA reads TGCGCCAGCAGCCAAGATCTCGTAGCGGGGTTAAGCTCTGGGGCCAACGTCCTGACTTTC. Its translation is CASSQDLVAGLSSGANVLTF.

The V gene is TRBV29-1, the J gene TRBJ2-5; D call uncertain. CDR3 length: 12 residues. Germline loops: CDR1 SQVTM, CDR2 ANQGSEA. V lost 2 bases to trimming and J lost 4 bases, with 8 bases between them. The CDR3 region is CSVESRAETQYF. As DNA, the CDR3 is TGCAGCGTTGAATCTAGGGCAGAGACCCAGTACTTC.

The CDR3 region is CASSKGFGTEAFF. The CDR3 bases are TGTGCCAGCAGCAAGGGGTTTGGAACTGAAGCTTTCTTT. The chain is built from TRBV11-3 and TRBJ1-1; possibly TRBD1 for D (5 bases). Germline V gives CDR1 SGHNT, CDR2 YENEEA. V was trimmed by 5 bases and J by 5 bases, leaving 12 bases between them. This CDR3 contains 13 residues.